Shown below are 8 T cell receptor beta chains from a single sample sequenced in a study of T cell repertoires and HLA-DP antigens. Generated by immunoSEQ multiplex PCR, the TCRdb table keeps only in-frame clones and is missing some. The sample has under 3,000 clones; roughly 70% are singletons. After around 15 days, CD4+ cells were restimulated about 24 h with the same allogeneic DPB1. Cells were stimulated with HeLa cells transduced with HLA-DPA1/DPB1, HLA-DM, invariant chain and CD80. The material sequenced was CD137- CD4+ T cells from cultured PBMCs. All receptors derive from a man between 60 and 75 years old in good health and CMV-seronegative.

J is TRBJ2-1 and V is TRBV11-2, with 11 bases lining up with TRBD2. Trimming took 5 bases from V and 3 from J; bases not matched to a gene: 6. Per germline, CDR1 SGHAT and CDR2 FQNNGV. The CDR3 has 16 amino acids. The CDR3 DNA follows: TGTGCCAGCAGCAGAATAGCGGGAGGGATCTACAATGAGCAGTTCTTC. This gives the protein CASSRIAGGIYNEQFF.

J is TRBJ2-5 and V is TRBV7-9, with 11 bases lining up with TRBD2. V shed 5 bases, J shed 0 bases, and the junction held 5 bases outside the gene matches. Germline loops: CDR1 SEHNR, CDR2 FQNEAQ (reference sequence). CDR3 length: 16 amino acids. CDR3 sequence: CASSPRTSGYQETQYF. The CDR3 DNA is TGTGCCAGCAGCCCACGGACTAGCGGGTACCAAGAGACCCAGTACTTC.

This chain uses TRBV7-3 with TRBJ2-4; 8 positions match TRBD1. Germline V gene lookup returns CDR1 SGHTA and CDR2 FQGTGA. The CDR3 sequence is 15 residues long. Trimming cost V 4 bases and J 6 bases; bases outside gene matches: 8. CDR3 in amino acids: CASSWGRGRGNIQYF. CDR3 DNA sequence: TGTGCCAGCAGCTGGGGCAGGGGGCGCGGAAACATTCAGTACTTC. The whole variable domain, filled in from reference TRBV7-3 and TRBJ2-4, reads GAGVSQTPSNKVTEKGKYVELRCDPISGHTALYWYRQSLGQGPEFLIYFQGTGAADDSGLPNDRFFAVRPEGSVSTLKIQRTERGDSAVYLCASSWGRGRGNIQYFGAGTRLSVL.

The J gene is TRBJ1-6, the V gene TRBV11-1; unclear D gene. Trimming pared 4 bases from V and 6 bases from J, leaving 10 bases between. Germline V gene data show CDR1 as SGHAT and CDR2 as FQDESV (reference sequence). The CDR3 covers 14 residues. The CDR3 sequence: CASSSGRLNSPLHF. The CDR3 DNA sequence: TGTGCCAGCAGCTCAGGACGTCTTAATTCACCCCTCCACTTT.

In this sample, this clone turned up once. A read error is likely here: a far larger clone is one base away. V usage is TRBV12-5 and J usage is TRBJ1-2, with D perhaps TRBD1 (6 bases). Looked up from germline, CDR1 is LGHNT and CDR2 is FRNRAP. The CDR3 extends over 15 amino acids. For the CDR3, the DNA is TGTGCTTGTGGTTCACCGCCGGACAGTGGCTATGGCTACACCTTC. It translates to CACGSPPDSGYGYTF.

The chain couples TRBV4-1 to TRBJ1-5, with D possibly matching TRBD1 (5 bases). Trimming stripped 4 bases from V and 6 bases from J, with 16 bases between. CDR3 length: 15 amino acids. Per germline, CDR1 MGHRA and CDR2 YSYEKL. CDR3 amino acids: CASSPSGGYPQPQHF. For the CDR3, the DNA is TGCGCCAGCAGCCCCTCGGGGGGGTACCCTCAGCCCCAGCATTTT.

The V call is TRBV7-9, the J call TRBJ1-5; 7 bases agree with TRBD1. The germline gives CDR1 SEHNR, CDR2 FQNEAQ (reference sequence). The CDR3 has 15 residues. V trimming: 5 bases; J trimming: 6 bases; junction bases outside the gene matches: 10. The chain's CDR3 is CASSPGATGRQPQHF. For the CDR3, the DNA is TGTGCCAGCAGCCCAGGTGCGACAGGGCGTCAGCCCCAGCATTTT.

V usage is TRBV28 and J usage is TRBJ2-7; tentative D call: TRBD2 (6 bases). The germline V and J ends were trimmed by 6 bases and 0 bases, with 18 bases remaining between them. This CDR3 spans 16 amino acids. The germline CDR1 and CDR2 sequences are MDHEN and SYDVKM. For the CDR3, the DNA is TGTGCCAGCAGCCTTGGGACTTCCTCTAGCTCCTACGAGCAGTACGTC. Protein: CASSLGTSSSSYEQYV.